These T cell receptor beta chains were read from a single sample in a study of control samples from healthy donors and cancer patients. Produced via immunoSEQ multiplex PCR; TCRdb's table is partial and in-frame only. Of tens of thousands of clones listed, 92% are singletons. The sequenced sample consisted of PBMCs. These TCRs come from a man aged 35 to 55 with colorectal cancer. Both conserved end residues are trimmed from each CDR3. The order of the fields is CDR3 length, clone size, V gene, J gene, CDR3 protein. Part of the rows lack a size; the others show once, few, many or a class for expanded clones.

>13|.|TRBV5-4|TRBJ2-7
ASSLGLGGGYEQY
>15|.|TRBV28|TRBJ2-1
ASSFGTSGRAYNEQF
>14|few|TRBV7-2|TRBJ2-1
ASSLGPSGGTNEQF
>13|.|TRBV7-2|TRBJ1-2
ASSSRTGSYYGYT
>11|.|TRBV2|TRBJ2-3
ASRGLYTDTQY
>14|.|TRBV5-8|TRBJ2-5
ASSFPPGLRGPTQY
>11|.|TRBV18|TRBJ2-3
ASSRGGTDTQY
>10|.|TRBV19|TRBJ1-5
ASSLGQLAQH
>13|.|TRBV19|TRBJ1-1
ASTSPGMRNTEAF
>13|once|TRBV5-1|TRBJ2-7
ASSPRTGTQYEQY
>15|few|TRBV12-5|TRBJ2-2
ASGLARGYPNTGELF
>16|.|TRBV11-3|TRBJ2-6
ASSFTGQGAPGANVLT
>14|.|TRBV11-2|TRBJ1-1
ASRRSGTGIVSEAF
>15|.|TRBV5-6|TRBJ1-2
ASSLDEKNGVSYGYT
>10|.|TRBV29-1|TRBJ1-2
SVMDRDYGYT
>12|.|TRBV4-2|TRBJ1-2
ASSQTGSKLSYT
>15|.|TRBV9|TRBJ1-3
ASSSVPRVQSGNTIY
>11|.|TRBV30|TRBJ1-6
AWSGEGSSPLH
>11|.|TRBV7-6|TRBJ1-1
ASSLNRNTEAF
>13|.|TRBV18|TRBJ2-6
ASSPERSGANVLT
>10|.|TRBV5-1|TRBJ2-7
ASSLAGGLGL
>10|.|TRBV19|TRBJ1-2
ASSTPGMENT
>13|.|TRBV2|TRBJ1-1
ASSASGAMNTEAF
>13|.|TRBV6-5|TRBJ1-1
ASRKRIDRETEAF
>13|.|TRBV2|TRBJ2-2
ASSLRTGNTGELF
>15|.|TRBV4-1|TRBJ2-1
ASSFPSGGALNNEQF
>13|.|TRBV4-2|TRBJ2-3
ASSQGQGGTDTQY
>11|.|TRBV6-5|TRBJ2-7
ATRTRDTYEQY
>17|.|TRBV4-2|TRBJ1-4
ASSQPRQGAGEVGEKLF
>10|.|TRBV11-2|TRBJ1-2
ASSYGQYGYT
>13|.|TRBV24-1|TRBJ1-5
ATSDPGQVNQPQH
>11|.|TRBV5-1|TRBJ1-1
ASREGSNTEAF
>13|.|TRBV6-5|TRBJ2-2
ASRSGGMNTGELF
>9|.|TRBV20-1|TRBJ2-7
SAPRNYEQY
>10|once|TRBV12-3/TRBV12-4|TRBJ2-4
ASSLGGYIQY
>14|.|TRBV5-1|TRBJ2-1
ASSPRSGGPSNEQF
>13|.|TRBV19|TRBJ1-1
ASSIVGARNTEAF
>12|.|TRBV7-9|TRBJ1-4
ASSSGETNEKLF
>15|.|TRBV7-2|TRBJ2-7
ATSLAPPGQAPYEQY
>13|.|TRBV2|TRBJ2-2
AGRAVTSNTGELF
>13|.|TRBV6-2/TRBV6-3|TRBJ2-5
ASSYSELATQTQY
>14|.|TRBV5-1|TRBJ2-7
ASSSLETGTNYEQY
>10|.|TRBV5-1|TRBJ2-1
ASSSGGYEQF
>17|.|TRBV6-1|TRBJ2-3
ASSAAFVSRATIADTQY
>16|once|TRBV19|TRBJ2-2
ASSRTSGQRPNTGELF